These T cell receptor beta chains were read from a single sample in a study of CD8+ T cells in alopecia areata. The assay was immunoSEQ multiplex PCR, and TCRdb's table has in-frame clones only and misses some. Found here are hundreds of thousands of clones, about 60% of them singletons; the top ten hold more than 0.4%. Here the sequenced sample was CD4+ T cells sorted from blood, taken at week 0. The receptors derive from a human donor with alopecia areata. The CDR3 runs from the conserved cysteine through the conserved F or W. A D gene is named only where the DNA matches it firmly. Rows may omit the clone size; those that give it use once, few, many or a size class.

v_call,clone_size,j_call,d_call,cdr3_nt,cdr3_aa
TRBV7-9,-,TRBJ2-6,-,TGTGCCAGCAGCCCCGGACAGCCACCTGGGGCCAACGTCCTGACTTTC,CASSPGQPPGANVLTF
TRBV9,-,TRBJ1-2,-,TGTGCCAGCAGCGCATTAGTGGGCGGCAACTATGGCTACACCTTC,CASSALVGGNYGYTF
TRBV25-1,-,TRBJ1-1,-,TGTGCCAGCAGTGAGAGGGAGAACACTGAAGCTTTCTTT,CASSERENTEAFF
TRBV6-6,many,TRBJ2-7,-,TGTGCCAGCAGTTACTCGTCCTCCTACGAGCAGTACTTC,CASSYSSSYEQYF
TRBV2,-,TRBJ1-2,-,TGTGCCAGCAGTGAGGGAAACTATGGCTACACCTTC,CASSEGNYGYTF
TRBV14,-,TRBJ2-1,TRBD2,TGTGCCAGCAGTCCAACGGCCGGGACTAGCGGGGGGGACTACAATGAGCAGTTCTTC,CASSPTAGTSGGDYNEQFF
TRBV28,few,TRBJ2-1,TRBD2,TGTGCCAGCGCCGGGGCTAGCGGGAGTTCCTACAATGAGCAGTTCTTC,CASAGASGSSYNEQFF
TRBV30,-,TRBJ2-7,TRBD2,TGTGCCTGGAGTAATCAGGGTACTAGCGGCGAGCAGTACTTC,CAWSNQGTSGEQYF
TRBV7-9,few,TRBJ1-1,-,TGTGCCAGCACCCTGGGAGGGCTGAACACTGAAGCTTTCTTT,CASTLGGLNTEAFF
TRBV30,-,TRBJ1-5,-,TGTGCCTGGAGTGTAAGGGCTGGGGGGAGCAATCAGCCCCAGCATTTT,CAWSVRAGGSNQPQHF
TRBV29-1,few,TRBJ2-5,-,TGCAGCGTTGATGGCGGGGCTAGCCAAGAGACCCAGTACTTC,CSVDGGASQETQYF
TRBV14,-,TRBJ2-1,-,TGTGCCAGCAGCTATAGGTACAATGAGCAGTTCTTC,CASSYRYNEQFF
TRBV11-2,many,TRBJ2-3,-,TGTGCCAGCAGCTTAGATCGTGGTCGCACAGATACGCAGTATTTT,CASSLDRGRTDTQYF
TRBV30,-,TRBJ1-4,-,TGTGCTAACCCCCAAAACCGGGACGGGAATGAAAAACTGTTTTTT,CANPQNRDGNEKLFF
TRBV7-2,-,TRBJ2-7,-,TGTGCCAGCAGCTTAGTAGGGGACAACTTCCACGAGCAGTACTTC,CASSLVGDNFHEQYF
TRBV30,-,TRBJ2-3,-,TGTGCCTGGAGTGAGACAGATACGCAGTATTTT,CAWSETDTQYF
TRBV6-5,few,TRBJ2-1,-,TGTGCCAGCAGTCAGTCGTACAGCAATGAGCAGTTCTTC,CASSQSYSNEQFF
TRBV5-1,few,TRBJ2-2,-,TGCGCCAGCAGCTTCGCGGGGAACACCGGGGAGCTGTTTTTT,CASSFAGNTGELFF
TRBV21-1,few,TRBJ2-1,-,TGTGCCAGCAGCAGCCCTCCTTACTCCTACAATGAGCAGTTCTTC,CASSSPPYSYNEQFF
TRBV30,-,TRBJ2-3,TRBD2,TGTGCCTGGACCTCCGGACTAGCGACAGATACGCAGTATTTT,CAWTSGLATDTQYF
TRBV19,-,TRBJ2-7,TRBD1,TGTGCCAGTAGTGAGCCGGGACAGCTGCTCTACGAGCAGTACTTC,CASSEPGQLLYEQYF
TRBV29-1,-,TRBJ2-3,TRBD1,TGCAGCATACGGACAGGATGGGGCACAGATACGCAGTATTTT,CSIRTGWGTDTQYF
TRBV18,-,TRBJ1-5,-,TGTGCCAGCTCACCACCCGGACGATCGGGAGTCAATCAGCCCCAGCATTTT,CASSPPGRSGVNQPQHF
TRBV29-1,-,TRBJ1-4,-,TGCAGCGTGACGGGGACCAGGGGAGGAGGCCTGGGTGAAAAACTGTTTTTT,CSVTGTRGGGLGEKLFF
TRBV6-6,-,TRBJ1-1,-,TGTGCCAGCAGAGGGACTTCCACTGAAGCTTTCTTT,CASRGTSTEAFF
TRBV4-1,-,TRBJ1-2,TRBD1,TGCGCCAGCAGCCTGGGACAGAACCCTTCTAACTATGGCTACACCTTC,CASSLGQNPSNYGYTF
TRBV11-2,-,TRBJ2-3,TRBD2,TGTGCCAGCAGTCTCTCCGGGACTAGCGGGAGGGATACGCAGTATTTT,CASSLSGTSGRDTQYF
TRBV29-1,-,TRBJ2-1,TRBD2,TGCAGCGTAGTAGGACGGGGACTATACAATGAGCAGTTCTTC,CSVVGRGLYNEQFF
TRBV11-1,-,TRBJ1-1,TRBD1,TGTGCCAGCAGCTCGGGACAGGTTAAGACTGAAGCTTTCTTT,CASSSGQVKTEAFF
TRBV29-1,-,TRBJ1-1,-,TGCAGCGTTGAAGTAGGGACGAACACTGAAGCTTTCTTT,CSVEVGTNTEAFF
TRBV29-1,few,TRBJ2-5,TRBD2,TGCAGCGTTGAACTGAGACTAGCGCGTCTCCAAGAGACCCAGTACTTC,CSVELRLARLQETQYF
TRBV10-3,few,TRBJ2-7,-,TGTGCCATCAGTGACCAGCGGAGAGCCTACGAGCAGTACTTC,CAISDQRRAYEQYF
TRBV9,-,TRBJ2-6,-,TGTGCCAGCAGCCAACCCCTCTCTGGGGCCAACGTCCTGACTTTC,CASSQPLSGANVLTF
TRBV9,-,TRBJ2-1,TRBD2,TGTGCCAGCAGCGTCATGCCGGGACTAGCGGGAGTCGGTGAGCAGTTCTTC,CASSVMPGLAGVGEQFF
TRBV30,few,TRBJ1-2,-,TGTGCCTGGAGTGGACAGGTTATGAACTATGGCTACACCTTC,CAWSGQVMNYGYTF
TRBV19,few,TRBJ1-2,-,TGTGCCAGTAGTACCCAGTATAGGTCCAGTTCCTATGGCTACACCTTC,CASSTQYRSSSYGYTF
TRBV19,few,TRBJ2-6,-,TGTGCCAGTAGTATAGTGGGAGTCCGGGCTCTCTCTGGGGCCAACGTCCTGACTTTC,CASSIVGVRALSGANVLTF
TRBV15,-,TRBJ1-5,-,TGTGCCACCAAGCCGGTCGGTCATGGAAGCAATCAGCCCCAGCATTTT,CATKPVGHGSNQPQHF
TRBV29-1,-,TRBJ1-1,-,TGCAGCGTTTCGAGGCAGTTGAACACTGAAGCTTTCTTT,CSVSRQLNTEAFF
TRBV2,-,TRBJ1-5,-,TGTGCCAGCAGTGAAGATAGGGGACCTCAGCCCCAGCATTTT,CASSEDRGPQPQHF
TRBV6-1,-,TRBJ1-5,-,TGTGCCAGCAGTTTGGGGGTCGGGAGCAATCAGCCCCAGCATTTT,CASSLGVGSNQPQHF
TRBV5-1,-,TRBJ2-3,-,TGCGCCAGCAGCTTGGACCCGGGAAGCACAGATACGCAGTATTTT,CASSLDPGSTDTQYF
TRBV30,-,TRBJ2-5,TRBD1,TGTGCCTGGAAAGGGACAGGGGGCGCGGAGACCCAGTACTTC,CAWKGTGGAETQYF
TRBV30,-,TRBJ2-1,-,TGTGCCGGGCAGGCGGGGAACTCCTACAATGAGCAGTTCTTC,CAGQAGNSYNEQFF
TRBV7-2,few,TRBJ2-5,TRBD2,TGTGCCAGCAGCTTTTTCGCTAGCGGGAGAAGTCTGCAAGAGACCCAGTACTTC,CASSFFASGRSLQETQYF
TRBV6-4,-,TRBJ1-2,-,TGTGCCAGCAGCAGCGCCAATACCAGGGCCGGCTACACCTTC,CASSSANTRAGYTF
TRBV5-1,few,TRBJ1-1,-,TGCGCCAGCAGTAGGGCAGGGGCGCCGAGGACTGAAGCTTTCTTT,CASSRAGAPRTEAFF
TRBV6-5,-,TRBJ1-6,TRBD1,TGTGCCAGCAGTTACTCTGACAGGGTGGGTTCACCCCTCCACTTT,CASSYSDRVGSPLHF
TRBV30,-,TRBJ2-7,-,TGTGCCTGGAGTGTACACGGTGGGGCCTCAGACGAGCAGTACTTC,CAWSVHGGASDEQYF
TRBV5-1,-,TRBJ1-2,TRBD1,TGCGCCAGCAGCCCCCAGGACAGGGATGGCTACACCTTC,CASSPQDRDGYTF
TRBV28,-,TRBJ2-1,TRBD2,TGTGTAACGACATCGGGGGGTAGTGGGCAGTTCTTC,CVTTSGGSGQFF
TRBV5-1,-,TRBJ2-5,TRBD1,TGCGCCAGCAGCCAAACAGGGGAAGAGACCCAGTACTTC,CASSQTGEETQYF
TRBV2,once,TRBJ2-7,TRBD1,TGTGCCAGCAGTGCTAGGGGCCAGGGGGCACCCAGCGAGCAGTACTTC,CASSARGQGAPSEQYF
TRBV18,few,TRBJ2-7,-,TGTGCCAGCTCACCAGGGACGGTTTTCTACGAGCAGTACTTC,CASSPGTVFYEQYF
TRBV15,-,TRBJ2-3,TRBD2,TGTGCCACCAGCAGAGATCCAGCGGGGGGAGATACGCAGTATTTT,CATSRDPAGGDTQYF
TRBV7-2,-,TRBJ2-1,-,TGTGCCAGCAGCCCTCTTAGGAGGGTCAATGAGCAGTTCTTC,CASSPLRRVNEQFF
TRBV30,few,TRBJ2-1,-,TGTGCCTGGAGTGAAGAAGGGGGGACGACGCAGTTCTTC,CAWSEEGGTTQFF
TRBV2,few,TRBJ2-5,TRBD1,TGTGCCAGCAGAGGGGGACAGCGCCAAGAGACCCAGTACTTC,CASRGGQRQETQYF
TRBV7-8,once,TRBJ1-6,-,TGTGCCAGCAGCTTAGGTCCATTACGGGGGATTAATTCACCCCTCCACTTT,CASSLGPLRGINSPLHF
TRBV6-5,-,TRBJ2-7,-,TGTGCCAGCAGTTACTCTTCAGGGATCGACGAGCAGTACTTC,CASSYSSGIDEQYF